This TCR beta chain was retrieved from a study of identical twins (dated by TCRdb to 2016 to 2017). Some background on the complete study: To test whether fetal clonotypes persist, this study deep-sequenced TCR alpha and beta repertoires from monozygotic twins, from unrelated adults of various ages, and from cord blood. To rule out contamination, the twin experiments were replicated at different times with different library preparation protocols. Study-wide findings and limitations: Out-of-frame TCR alpha sequences shared between twins showed an excess of low generation-probability sequences compared with coincidental sharing between unrelated individuals. Zero-insertion analyses could be partly confounded by invariant T cells such as MAIT and iNKT, although diverse VJ usage argued against such confounding for most clonotypes. Fewer insertions were carried by abundant cord blood beta clonotypes; a weaker similar trend was observed in young adult naive repertoires, while no such trend was observed in memory repertoires. In monozygotic twins, recombination models systematically underestimated out-of-frame TCR alpha sharing, but the models matched the sharing seen between unrelated individuals. Conclusions relied on cross-sectional statistical analysis, since the same donors could not be followed over many years. In beta out-of-frame sequences, excess twin sharing was weaker, because having fewer shared sequences lowered the signal-to-noise ratio.

To prepare the library, 5' RACE was applied. The sample was run on an Illumina HiSeq 2000. A universal primer binding site was added through template switching, and the final cDNA carried a unique molecular identifier so that TCR cDNA molecules could be counted accurately. First-strand cDNA for TCR alpha and beta chains was synthesized from specific primers in the conserved constant-segment region. To control for contamination, every cDNA library carried two barcodes: a SMART-Mk sample barcode plus Illumina barcodes. TruSeq adapter sequences and Illumina sample barcodes were added in two successive PCR steps. The TCR alpha and beta cDNA libraries were sequenced on the Illumina HiSeq platform using custom primers. As for the original processing: Raw reads were processed with MiGEC to extract unique molecular identifiers, and MiXCR was used to determine CDR3 positions. Recombination models were inferred per individual with the repgenHMM and IGoR tools using an EM algorithm. Shared clonotypes were analyzed with the tcR package in R, and sharing was normalized by the product of cloneset sizes. To study raw recombination without the effects of thymic and clonal selection, out-of-frame nonproductive sequences were analyzed. The public sequencing data were trimmed at Q25 with fastp and processed into clonotypes with MiXCR by TCRdb, which kept only in-frame beta chains. Rows are combined by CDR3 protein, so each entry shows the most common genes and DNA. TCRdb's processing, not the authors', yielded these V and J calls. In all, the sample holds 540,000 or so distinct CDR3 sequences, and about a fifth of those were seen once. Roughly 0.5% of the sample belongs to the ten largest clones.

All donors were healthy Caucasians. The twin cohort consisted of three pairs of female monozygotic twins, all aged about 18 to 30 years. Positive isolation kits from Invitrogen were used to isolate CD4+ and CD8+ T cell populations. Details on this clonotype: Its antigen remains unidentified. The CDR3 does not close with the conserved phenylalanine or tryptophan, likely indicating a read error.

Based on the germline V gene, the CDR1 and CDR2 sequences are SNHLY and FYNNEI. The CDR3 contains 18 residues when both ends are counted. Only the CDR3 region is kept as DNA, spanning 54 bases read in frame from base 1. This sample also appeared in a second study, on yellow fever vaccine responses in identical twins. The second study's paper adds: According to the authors, the vaccine-induced T cell response in identical twins seemed to be partly convergent and partly specific to each individual. In the study, vaccine-responding T cell clones were precisely tracked in identical twins.

The TCR comes from a woman aged 18-29 years in good health. In this chain, TRBV2 is recombined with TRBJ2-7; TRBD2 matches 11 bases in the middle. Sequenced input: CD4+ T cells sorted from blood. The nucleotides read TGTACCAGCAGTTCAGCCGGGACTAGCGGCATGGGCTCCTACGAGCAGTACTTA. This translates into CTSSSAGTSGMGSYEQYL.